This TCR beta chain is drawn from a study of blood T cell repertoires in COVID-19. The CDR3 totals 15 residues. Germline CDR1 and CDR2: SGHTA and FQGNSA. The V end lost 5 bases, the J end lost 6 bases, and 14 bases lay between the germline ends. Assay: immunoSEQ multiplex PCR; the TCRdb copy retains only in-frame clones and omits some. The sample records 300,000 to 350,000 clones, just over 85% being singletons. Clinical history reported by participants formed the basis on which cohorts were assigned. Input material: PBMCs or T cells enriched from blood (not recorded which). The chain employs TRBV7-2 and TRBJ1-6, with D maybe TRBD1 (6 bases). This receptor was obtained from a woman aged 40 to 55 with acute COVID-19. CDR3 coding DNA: TGTGCCAGCAGCCAACCGGGACAACCTAATTCACCCCTCCACTTT. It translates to CASSQPGQPNSPLHF.